These T cell receptor beta chains were read from a single sample in a study of shared T cell receptors in the human thymus. Clones were sequenced by immunoSEQ multiplex PCR, and TCRdb holds only the in-frame ones, with some missing. The data contain hundreds of thousands of clones, around 78% of them singletons. These data were also reused for a study on human thymus T cells.

The material sequenced was thymocytes. The receptors derive from a boy under three years old with a congenital heart defect. Both conserved end residues are part of each CDR3. D genes are given only for firm matches. Rows give clone size only sometimes, using once, few, many, or a class for an expanded clone.

-	TRBD1	TRBV28	TRBJ2-3	CASSSHRGGTDTQYF	TGTGCCAGCAGTTCCCACAGGGGCGGCACAGATACGCAGTATTTT
-	-	TRBV21-1	TRBJ2-7	CASSGGSIHGDEQYF	TGTGCCAGCAGCGGCGGGTCTATCCACGGGGACGAGCAGTACTTC
-	-	TRBV27	TRBJ2-1	CASSSRTEWSNEQFF	TGTGCCAGCAGTTCACGGACAGAGTGGTCCAATGAGCAGTTCTTC
-	-	TRBV27	TRBJ1-5	CASRQNSNQPQHF	TGTGCCAGCAGGCAGAATAGCAATCAGCCCCAGCATTTT
-	TRBD1	TRBV27	TRBJ1-2	CASSLNRGIYGYTF	TGTGCCAGCAGTTTGAACAGGGGAATCTATGGCTACACCTTC
-	-	TRBV10-1	TRBJ2-2	CASSESVRSGELFF	TGCGCCAGCAGTGAGTCGGTGAGGTCCGGGGAGCTGTTTTTT
-	-	TRBV5-6	TRBJ2-1	CASSLGAGDDEQFF	TGTGCCAGCAGCTTGGGGGCAGGGGACGATGAGCAGTTCTTC
-	-	TRBV9	TRBJ2-7	CASSVGLESVRSGEQYF	TGTGCCAGCAGCGTAGGACTCGAAAGCGTTCGGTCCGGCGAGCAGTACTTC
-	TRBD2	TRBV6-1	TRBJ2-3	CASSDPSGPSTDTQYF	TGTGCCAGCAGTGATCCTAGCGGGCCTAGCACAGATACGCAGTATTTT
-	TRBD2	TRBV19	TRBJ2-1	CASSIPWTSGNNEQFF	TGTGCCAGTAGTATACCCTGGACTAGCGGGAACAATGAGCAGTTCTTC
few	TRBD2	TRBV4-3	TRBJ2-7	CASSQEPLLAGSEQYF	TGCGCCAGCAGCCAAGAGCCACTACTAGCGGGGAGTGAGCAGTACTTC
-	TRBD1	TRBV10-2	TRBJ2-1	CASSESPRDRLYNEQFF	TGCGCCAGCAGTGAGTCCCCCCGGGACAGGCTCTACAATGAGCAGTTCTTC
few	-	TRBV12-2	TRBJ1-3	CASRLNRSSGNTIYF	TGTGCAAGTCGCCTAAACAGGAGCTCTGGAAACACCATATATTTT
once	-	TRBV10-1	TRBJ1-4	CASSPNATNEKLFF	TGCGCCAGCAGTCCAAATGCAACTAATGAAAAACTGTTTTTT
-	-	TRBV6-6	TRBJ2-1	CASSYGGDHNEQFF	TGTGCCAGCAGTTACGGCGGGGACCACAATGAGCAGTTCTTC
-	-	TRBV4-3	TRBJ2-1	CASSPGQSKNNEQFF	TGCGCCAGCAGCCCGGGACAATCCAAAAACAATGAGCAGTTCTTC
few	TRBD2	TRBV4-3	TRBJ2-5	CASSQEVTSGEDGETQYF	TGCGCCAGCAGCCAAGAGGTCACTAGCGGGGAGGACGGAGAGACCCAGTACTTC
-	-	TRBV6-6	TRBJ2-7	CASSSRAVVGSYEQYF	TGTGCCAGCAGTTCTCGAGCGGTCGTTGGTTCCTACGAGCAGTACTTC
-	-	TRBV30	TRBJ1-1	CAWRRTVGTEAFF	TGTGCCTGGAGGCGGACAGTAGGCACTGAAGCTTTCTTT
-	TRBD2	TRBV4-2	TRBJ2-2	CASSLGEGKPTSGKCGTGELFF	TGTGCCAGCAGCCTCGGGGAAGGGAAGCCTACTAGCGGGAAGTGCGGCACCGGGGAGCTGTTTTTT
-	TRBD2	TRBV11-1	TRBJ2-2	CASSLVAGGSGELFF	TGTGCCAGCAGCTTAGTTGCGGGAGGGTCGGGGGAGCTGTTTTTT
-	-	TRBV10-3	TRBJ1-2	CAIGLPGGENYGYTF	TGTGCCATCGGCCTCCCCGGAGGGGAGAACTATGGCTACACCTTC
-	TRBD1	TRBV5-1	TRBJ2-7	CASSYLTGSSYEQYF	TGCGCCAGCAGCTACTTGACAGGGAGCTCCTACGAGCAGTACTTC
-	-	TRBV7-2	TRBJ1-3	CASSLTSGGSSGNTIYF	TGTGCCAGCAGCTTAACCTCGGGCGGGAGCAGTGGAAACACCATATATTTT
-	-	TRBV28	TRBJ2-7	CASSLCGPGQGMTAGSGRAYEQYF	TGTGCCAGCAGTTTATGTGGGCCAGGACAGGGGATGACCGCCGGGAGCGGGAGGGCCTACGAGCAGTACTTC
few	-	TRBV4-2	TRBJ2-3	CASSQSRVGPDTQYF	TGTGCCAGCAGCCAGTCCAGGGTCGGTCCAGATACGCAGTATTTT
-	TRBD1	TRBV9	TRBJ1-4	CASSAGQALGEKLFF	TGTGCCAGCAGCGCCGGACAGGCTCTTGGGGAAAAACTGTTTTTT
-	-	TRBV4-1	TRBJ1-1	CASSQKPGDTEAFF	TGCGCCAGCAGCCAAAAACCAGGGGACACTGAAGCTTTCTTT
-	-	TRBV15	TRBJ1-1	CATSPDTASCEAFF	TGTGCCACCAGTCCTGACACGGCCTCTTGCGAAGCTTTCTTT
-	-	TRBV14	TRBJ2-7	CASSQGAGKFYEQYF	TGTGCCAGCAGCCAAGGGGCAGGGAAGTTCTACGAGCAGTACTTC
-	-	TRBV6-4	TRBJ2-2	CASRIGTPNGELFF	TGTGCCAGCAGAATAGGGACTCCAAACGGGGAGCTGTTTTTT
-	TRBD2	TRBV27	TRBJ2-7	CASSFGRGAGVGDSYEQYF	TGTGCCAGCAGTTTTGGCCGGGGAGCGGGAGTAGGGGACTCCTACGAGCAGTACTTC
-	-	TRBV25-1	TRBJ2-3	CASSDHPRGGFDTQYF	TGTGCCAGCAGTGACCACCCCAGGGGAGGGTTTGATACGCAGTATTTT
-	TRBD2	TRBV6-4	TRBJ2-1	CASSAVSGRYNEQFF	TGTGCCAGCAGTGCTGTTAGCGGGAGGTACAATGAGCAGTTCTTC
-	TRBD2	TRBV5-1	TRBJ2-3	CASSPTSAWLGDTQYF	TGCGCCAGCAGCCCGACTAGCGCTTGGTTGGGGGATACGCAGTATTTT
-	-	TRBV27	TRBJ2-5	CASRIRGITRGTQYF	TGTGCCAGCAGAATCCGGGGGATTACTAGGGGGACCCAGTACTTC
-	TRBD1	TRBV11-2	TRBJ2-7	CASSLGDSSYEQYF	TGTGCCAGCAGCTTAGGGGACAGCTCCTACGAGCAGTACTTC
-	-	TRBV27	TRBJ2-7	CASSLRSGPACEQYF	TGTGCCAGCAGTTTAAGGAGCGGACCAGCCTGCGAGCAGTACTTC
once	TRBD1	TRBV12-5	TRBJ1-1	CASGTTGGEAFF	TGTGCTAGTGGTACGACAGGGGGGGAAGCTTTCTTT
few	TRBD1	TRBV19	TRBJ1-1	CASLPTGGYTEAFF	TGTGCCAGTCTTCCGACAGGGGGATACACTGAAGCTTTCTTT
-	-	TRBV11-3	TRBJ2-1	CASSLDFSPYNEQFF	TGTGCCAGCAGCTTAGATTTTAGCCCCTACAATGAGCAGTTCTTC
-	-	TRBV4-1	TRBJ2-3	CASSQDGADTQYF	TGCGCCAGCAGCCAAGACGGGGCAGATACGCAGTATTTT
-	TRBD2	TRBV7-2	TRBJ2-3	CASSLAGLSTDTQYF	TGTGCCAGCAGCTTAGCGGGACTAAGCACAGATACGCAGTATTTT
-	-	TRBV11-2	TRBJ2-6	CASAWGGAWRSGANVLTF	TGTGCCAGCGCCTGGGGCGGAGCTTGGCGTTCTGGGGCCAACGTCCTGACTTTC
-	TRBD2	TRBV7-6	TRBJ2-1	CASSPRGAGGPNNEQFF	TGTGCCAGCAGCCCCCGGGGAGCGGGAGGCCCTAACAATGAGCAGTTCTTC
-	TRBD1	TRBV4-2	TRBJ1-5	CASSQGFRGRWSNQPQHF	TGTGCCAGCAGCCAAGGATTTAGGGGGCGGTGGAGCAATCAGCCCCAGCATTTT
-	TRBD1	TRBV6-5	TRBJ2-7	CASSRPGQGAGEQYF	TGTGCCAGCAGTCGCCCGGGCCAGGGGGCGGGCGAGCAGTACTTC